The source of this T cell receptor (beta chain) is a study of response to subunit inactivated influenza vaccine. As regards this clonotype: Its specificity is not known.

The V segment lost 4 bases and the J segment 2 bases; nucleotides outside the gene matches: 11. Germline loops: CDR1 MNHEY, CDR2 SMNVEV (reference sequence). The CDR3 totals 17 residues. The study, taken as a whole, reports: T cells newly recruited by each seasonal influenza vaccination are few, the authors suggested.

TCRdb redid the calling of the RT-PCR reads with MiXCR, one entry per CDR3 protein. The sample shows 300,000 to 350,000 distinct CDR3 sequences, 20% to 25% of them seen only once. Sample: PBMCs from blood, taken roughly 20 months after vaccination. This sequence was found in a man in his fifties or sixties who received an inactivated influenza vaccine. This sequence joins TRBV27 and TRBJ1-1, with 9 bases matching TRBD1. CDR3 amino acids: CASSSILPGQGNTEAFF. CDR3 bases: TGTGCCAGCAGTTCAATTCTACCGGGACAGGGAAACACTGAAGCTTTCTTT.